Given below is one T cell receptor beta chain in context. Its matching antigen is unknown. The sample belongs to a study of OX40 agonist ivuxolimab in advanced cancers. Study details: Every 2 weeks, ivuxolimab was infused into the patients intravenously at between 0.01 and 10 mg/kg. Study-wide points: Dose levels from 0.1 to 3.0 mg/kg saw CD4+ and CD8+ blood T cells expand clonally by week 6. Some nonresponders likewise displayed low normalized T-cell clonal expansion. Expanded clones belonging to CD8+ T cells outnumbered, on average, those of CD4+.

With V trimmed by 1 base and J by 0 bases, 4 bases remained unmatched. Germline V CDR1 and CDR2: SEHNR, FQNEAQ (reference sequence). The length of the CDR3 is 16 residues. The repertoire was sequenced with immunoSEQ multiplex PCR; TCRdb's copy has only in-frame clones and lacks some. The sample holds about 77,000 clones; approximately 82% are singletons and the top ten take around 0.8%. This specimen was CD4+ or CD8+ T cells sorted from blood, taken in a trial of the OX40 agonist ivuxolimab. The rearrangement uses TRBV7-9 and TRBJ2-5; TRBD2 matches at 8 bases. This TCR came from an adult with an advanced solid tumor such as melanoma, head and neck, liver or kidney cancer. Written as DNA, the CDR3 is TGTGCCAGCAGCTTAGGGGAGCGGGAGTACCAAGAGACCCAGTACTTC. It codes for CASSLGEREYQETQYF. Supplemented by reference TRBV7-9 and TRBJ2-5, the full variable domain reads DTGVSQNPRHKITKRGQNVTFRCDPISEHNRLYWYRQTLGQGPEFLTYFQNEAQLEKSRLLSDRFSAERPKGSFSTLEIQRTEQGDSAMYLCASSLGEREYQETQYFGPGTRLLVL.